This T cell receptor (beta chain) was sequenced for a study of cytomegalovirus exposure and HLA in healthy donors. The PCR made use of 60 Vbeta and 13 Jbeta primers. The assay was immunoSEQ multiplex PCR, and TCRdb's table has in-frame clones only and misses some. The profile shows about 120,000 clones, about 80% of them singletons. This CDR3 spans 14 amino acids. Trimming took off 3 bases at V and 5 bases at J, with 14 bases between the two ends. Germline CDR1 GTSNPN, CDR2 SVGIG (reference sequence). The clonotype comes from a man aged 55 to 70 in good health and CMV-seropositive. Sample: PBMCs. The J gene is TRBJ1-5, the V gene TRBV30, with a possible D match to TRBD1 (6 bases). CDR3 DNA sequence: TGTGCCTGGAGGGCCGGGGGGGCTTATCAGCCCCAGCATTTT. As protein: CAWRAGGAYQPQHF.